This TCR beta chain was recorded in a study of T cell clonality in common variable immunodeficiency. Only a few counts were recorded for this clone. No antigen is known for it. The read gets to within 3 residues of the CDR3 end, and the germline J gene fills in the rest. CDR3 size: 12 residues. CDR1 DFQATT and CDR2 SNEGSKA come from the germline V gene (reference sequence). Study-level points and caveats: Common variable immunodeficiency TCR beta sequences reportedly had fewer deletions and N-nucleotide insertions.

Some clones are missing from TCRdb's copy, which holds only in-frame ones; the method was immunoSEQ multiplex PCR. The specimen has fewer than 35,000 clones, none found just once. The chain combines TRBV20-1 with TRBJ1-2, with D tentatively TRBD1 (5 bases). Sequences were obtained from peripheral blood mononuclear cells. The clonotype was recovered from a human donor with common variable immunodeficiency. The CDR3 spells CSARDKGGGYTF. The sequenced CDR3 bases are TGCAGTGCTAGGGACAAGGGTGGAGGC.